The next 20 T cell receptor beta chains were all read from a single sample in a study of naive and memory T cell subsets. These receptors' antigens are unknown. Study-wide points: Naive repertoires, especially CD8, held a few larger clonotypes, possibly memory cells re-expressing CD45RA.

An equimolar mix of two oligonucleotides served as the beta constant-region primer for TRBC1 and TRBC2. Four rounds of PCR amplified the ligated cDNA using nested alpha and beta constant-region primers plus SP2. Each CDR3 protein is one row after TCRdb ran MiXCR on the UMI-ligation and nested PCR reads. The data contain under 150,000 distinct CDR3 sequences, roughly a fifth of them singletons. The sequencing input was naive CD8+ T cells from blood. The origin of the receptors is a human donor in good health.

The chain is built from TRBV3-1 and TRBJ2-1; D may be TRBD1 (6 bases). Trimming took off 0 bases at V and 4 bases at J, with 10 bases between the two ends. The CDR3 is made up of 15 amino acids. Germline loops: CDR1 LGHDT, CDR2 YNNKEL (reference sequence). Here the CDR3 DNA reads TGTGCCAGCAGCCAAGAGGGGACAAATTACAATGAGCAGTTCTTC. Translated: CASSQEGTNYNEQFF.

The genes are TRBV28 and TRBJ2-7; 7 nucleotides align to TRBD1. The CDR3 contains 15 residues. V lost 5 bases, J lost 1 base, and 8 bases stayed unmatched. Germline lookup yields CDR1 MDHEN and CDR2 SYDVKM. The chain's CDR3 is CASSPAGGDSYEQYF. DNA of the CDR3: TGTGCCAGCAGTCCGGCAGGGGGTGATTCCTACGAGCAGTACTTC.

The chain recombines TRBV15 with TRBJ1-5; no reliable D call. The CDR3 length is 15 residues. Trimming left V 0 bases short and J 7 bases short, with 13 bases between. The germline gives CDR1 LNHNV, CDR2 YYDKDF (reference sequence). CDR3 amino acids: CATSRDRAALQPQHF. CDR3 sequence (DNA): TGTGCCACCAGCAGAGATCGGGCGGCCCTACAGCCCCAGCATTTT.

V is TRBV29-1 and J is TRBJ1-6, with 8 nucleotides matching TRBD1. CDR1 is SQVTM and CDR2 is ANQGSEA in the germline V gene. J was trimmed by 10 bases and V by 4 bases; bases with no gene match: 18. The CDR3 has 17 amino acids. CDR3 sequence: CSVGPGTGRAEKSPLHF. CDR3 coding DNA: TGCAGCGTTGGACCCGGGACAGGTCGTGCTGAGAAATCACCCCTCCACTTT.

The rearrangement links TRBV29-1 to TRBJ2-7, with a possible D match to TRBD1 (7 bases). Germline CDR1 and CDR2: SQVTM and ANQGSEA. The CDR3 is 12 residues long. V shed 3 bases and J shed 6 bases, with 12 bases lying between them. The CDR3 region has the DNA TGCAGCGTTGAGCGCGGGACAGCCGAGCAGTACTTC. As protein: CSVERGTAEQYF.

This chain uses TRBV21-1 with TRBJ2-7; the D segment call TRBD1 is taken from the table without a DNA check. TRBV21-1 is a pseudogene segment. The CDR3 is 14 residues long. CDR3 DNA sequence: TGTGCCAGCAGCAGGTTAAAGGACAGGTACGAGCAGTACTTC. Amino acid sequence: CASSRLKDRYEQYF.

This clonotype has a handful of counts. This rearrangement joins TRBV27 to TRBJ2-3, with D possibly called TRBD1 or TRBD2 (5 bases each). The CDR3 totals 15 residues. The germline V gene has CDR1 MNHEY and CDR2 SMNVEV (reference sequence). V gave up 5 bases and J gave up 7 bases, with 19 bases separating them. The chain's CDR3 is CASSPQADNTHTQYF. The CDR3 DNA follows: TGTGCCAGCAGTCCTCAAGCGGACAACACGCATACGCAGTATTTT.

This clonotype was counted only a few times. V is TRBV29-1 and J is TRBJ1-1, with D hard to call. The CDR3 sequence is 15 residues long. Trimming pared 3 bases from V and 1 base from J, leaving 15 bases between. Germline CDR1 is SQVTM and CDR2 is ANQGSEA. The CDR3 DNA is TGCAGCGTTGACAGTACTAACCGGGCGAACACTGAAGCTTTCTTT. The encoded protein is CSVDSTNRANTEAFF. Together with reference TRBV29-1 and TRBJ1-1, the CDR3 gives the full variable domain: SAVISQKPSRDICQRGTSLTIQCQVDSQVTMMFWYRQQPGQSLTLIATANQGSEATYESGFVIDKFPISRPNLTFSTLTVSNMSPEDSSIYLCSVDSTNRANTEAFFGQGTRLTVV.

This clonotype was detected a few times. The genes are TRBV7-6 and TRBJ2-7; the D is unclear. The CDR3 spans 14 residues. Germline V CDR1 and CDR2: SGHVS, FNYEAQ. The V end lost 0 bases, the J end lost 6 bases, and 12 bases lay between the germline ends. The CDR3 region is CASSLASLGSEQYF. CDR3 nucleotides: TGTGCCAGCAGCTTAGCGAGTCTGGGAAGCGAGCAGTACTTC.

This chain uses TRBV10-3 with TRBJ2-7; no firm D call. Trimming removed 0 bases at V and 8 bases at J, with 17 bases between. In germline, CDR1 is ENHRY, CDR2 SYGVKD. The length of the CDR3 is 15 residues. The CDR3 spells CAISESETGLPQQYF. As DNA, the CDR3 is TGTGCCATCAGTGAGTCGGAGACCGGTCTCCCTCAGCAGTACTTC.

This clonotype showed up just a few times. The chain carries TRBV19 and TRBJ2-1; TRBD2 might be the D (6 bases). The V end was cut by 3 bases, the J end by 2 bases, with 11 bases between. Germline V gene sequence: CDR1 LNHDA, CDR2 SQIVND (reference sequence). The CDR3 sequence is 15 residues long. Here the CDR3 DNA reads TGTGCCAGTAGTATTGGCGGGGACCCCTACAATGAGCAGTTCTTC. Its translation is CASSIGGDPYNEQFF.

The chain links TRBV3-1 to TRBJ2-3; D remains unclear. Between the trimmed V and J ends, which lost 0 bases and 10 bases, there was a span of 8 bases. The CDR3 has 12 amino acids. Germline-derived CDR1 and CDR2 are LGHDT and YNNKEL (reference sequence). The CDR3 coding sequence is TGTGCCAGCAGCCAAGAGACCCGGGCGCAGTATTTT. It encodes CASSQETRAQYF.

This clonotype was seen a single time. V gene TRBV14 combines with J gene TRBJ2-7, with no clear D. The ends were cut back, 4 bases at V and 6 bases at J, with 22 bases in the middle. The CDR3 sequence is 16 residues long. Germline V CDR1 and CDR2: SGHDN, FVKESK. The CDR3 DNA sequence: TGTGCCAGCAGCCCTCAGGACGGATTCTCATCATCCGAGCAGTACTTC. It encodes CASSPQDGFSSSEQYF.

Only a few counts were recorded for this clonotype. V gene TRBV28 combines with J gene TRBJ2-7; D not resolved. The CDR3 spans 13 residues. Trimming cost V 3 bases and J 4 bases, with 10 bases left between them. Per the germline V gene, CDR1 is MDHEN and CDR2 is SYDVKM. The CDR3 DNA is TGTGCCAGCAGTTTCTCAGAGAATTACGAGCAGTACTTC. This encodes CASSFSENYEQYF.

This clonotype was observed a handful of times. V is TRBV27 and J is TRBJ2-1; 9 bases agree with TRBD2. Trimming cost V 6 bases and J 6 bases; bases outside gene matches: 12. This CDR3 spans 16 amino acids. Germline assignment: CDR1 MNHEY and CDR2 SMNVEV (reference sequence). The CDR3 reads CASSPVGAGGPNEQFF. CDR3 DNA: TGTGCCAGCAGCCCGGTAGGAGCGGGAGGACCCAATGAGCAGTTCTTC.

V usage is TRBV29-1 and J usage is TRBJ2-1; the D gene is possibly TRBD1 (6 bases). The CDR3 has 18 amino acids. Deletions cut 6 bases from V and 5 bases from J, with 29 bases between. Per germline, CDR1 SQVTM and CDR2 ANQGSEA. CDR3 nucleotide sequence: TGCAGCGTCCTTAGGATCGGACAGCTCCGTTCCAATAACAATGAGCAGTTCTTC. Translating it yields CSVLRIGQLRSNNNEQFF.

The chain combines TRBV5-6 with TRBJ2-7, with 7 bases fitting TRBD1. CDR3 size: 12 residues. Unmatched junction bases numbered 3, after V lost 4 bases and J lost 5 bases. Germline CDR1 and CDR2: SGHDT and YYEEEE. CDR3 amino acids: CASSRTGDEQYF. The CDR3 DNA is TGTGCCAGCAGCAGAACAGGGGACGAGCAGTACTTC.

This clonotype was found many times. V usage is TRBV29-1 and J usage is TRBJ2-1; 8 bases are shared with TRBD2. The CDR3 totals 14 residues. J lost 5 bases, V lost 4 bases, and 7 bases had no gene match. Germline loops: CDR1 SQVTM, CDR2 ANQGSEA. Here the CDR3 DNA reads TGCAGCGTTGGTCCACTAGCGGAGCACAATGAGCAGTTCTTC. Its protein is CSVGPLAEHNEQFF.

The sample holds a few counts of this clonotype. In nucleotides, the CDR3 is TGTGCCAGCAGCCTTGACCAGGTCTCCCTGAACACTGAAGCTTTCTTT. Translation: CASSLDQVSLNTEAFF. The gene calls are TRBV3-1 and TRBJ1-1; D not certain. V was trimmed by 4 bases and J by 0 bases, leaving 15 bases between them. The length of the CDR3 is 16 residues. In germline, CDR1 is LGHDT, CDR2 YNNKEL (reference sequence).

The chain recombines TRBV13 with TRBJ2-7; 9 nucleotides align to TRBD1. Germline CDR1 is PRHDT and CDR2 is FYEKMQ (reference sequence). V was clipped by 5 bases and J by 5 bases; unmatched bases: 7. CDR3 length: 14 residues. In DNA form, the CDR3 reads TGTGCCAGCAGCCACCCGACAGGGGGAGACGAGCAGTACTTC. As protein: CASSHPTGGDEQYF.